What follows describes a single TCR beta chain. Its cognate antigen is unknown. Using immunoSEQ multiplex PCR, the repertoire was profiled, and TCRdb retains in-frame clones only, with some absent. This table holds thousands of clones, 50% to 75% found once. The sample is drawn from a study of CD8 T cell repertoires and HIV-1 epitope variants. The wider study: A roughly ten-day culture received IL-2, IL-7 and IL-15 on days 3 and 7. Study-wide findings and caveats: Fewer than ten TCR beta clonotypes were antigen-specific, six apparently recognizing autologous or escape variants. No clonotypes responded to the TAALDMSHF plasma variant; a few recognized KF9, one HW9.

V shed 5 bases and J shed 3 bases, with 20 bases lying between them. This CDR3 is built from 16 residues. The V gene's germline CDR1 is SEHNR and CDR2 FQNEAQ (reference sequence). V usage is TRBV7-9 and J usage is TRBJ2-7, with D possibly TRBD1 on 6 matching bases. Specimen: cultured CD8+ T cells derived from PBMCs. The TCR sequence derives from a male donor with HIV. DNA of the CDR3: TGTGCCAGCAGCCCTCTCGAGGGGGAGTGGGTCTACGAGCAGTACTTC. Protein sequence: CASSPLEGEWVYEQYF.